This T cell receptor (beta chain) was sequenced in a study of cytotoxic CD8 clonotypes in ibrutinib-treated CLL. Whole-study context: Complete response was seen in 2 patients and partial in some 25; around twelve progressed and around 14 stayed remitted after a median roughly 65 months.

In the case of this clone: Its specificity is not known.

Method: immunoSEQ multiplex PCR; TCRdb's copy keeps in-frame clones and lacks some. The sample includes over 70,000 clones, roughly 84% of them seen just once. Roughly 2.2 micrograms of genomic DNA from cryopreserved PBMCs went into TCR beta libraries. Study conclusions and caveats: Clonality was higher at baseline than in age-matched healthy donors and tracked circulating CD8+ T-cell counts. Public clonotypes proved infrequent, and on treatment they shrank or remained steady.

The sample here was PBMCs, taken before ibrutinib treatment. This clonotype originated in a human donor with chronic lymphocytic leukemia.

Written as DNA, the CDR3 is TGTGCCAGCAGCTTAAGGACCGGGACTAGCGGGAGGAGGAATGAGCAGTTCTTC. Protein sequence: CASSLRTGTSGRRNEQFF. The chain links TRBV7-2 to TRBJ2-1, with 15 positions matching TRBD2. V lost 2 bases to trimming and J lost 7 bases; unmatched junction nucleotides: 9. Germline CDR1 is SGHTA and CDR2 is FQGNSA. This CDR3 region has 18 residues.